The source of this T cell receptor (beta chain) is a study of blood T cell repertoires in COVID-19 (dated by TCRdb to about 2020). Some background on the complete study: The collaborator samples originated in the United States, Italy and Spain and spanned the acute and convalescent phases of COVID-19. The material from the prospective study consisted of cDNA or gDNA derived from T cells, B-cell-depleted T cells, or PBMCs. Where available, HLA class I and class II types were obtained from metadata supplied by the sample provider rather than from assay-based typing. Sample metadata almost always included a de-identified subject ID, COVID-19 status, age in years and sex. The repertoires were made available in a free public database intended to serve as a resource for research on the immune response to SARS-CoV-2. Deeply sampled blood TCRbeta repertoires from subjects exposed to, actively infected with, or recovered from COVID-19 were included in the dataset. Samples came from the ongoing ImmuneRACE study (first 160 participants) plus 1,254 subjects from 6 global collaborators.

This clone was recorded once. What this receptor recognizes is not known. No qualities accompany the bases; no much larger clone lies one base away. One collaborating source in Seattle enrolled patients during active infection and followed them longitudinally through the course of disease. The collaborating institutions used their own protocols to collect whole blood in K2EDTA tubes. For TCRbeta analysis, collaborators shipped samples as frozen whole blood, isolated PBMCs, or DNA extracted from either of those sample types. TCRbeta CDR3 regions were amplified from genomic DNA by means of the immunoSEQ Assay, a bias-controlled multiplex PCR. As for the original processing: The number of nucleated cells in each sample was estimated from the amplification of reference gene primers within the assay. To quantify the absolute abundance of each unique TCRbeta CDR3 rearrangement, sequence reads were collapsed and filtered. For each sample, productive Simpson clonality was calculated as the square root of Simpson's diversity index over productive rearrangements. TCRdb provides this immuneACCESS table in a form limited to in-frame rearrangements. Some clones are lacking; in checked studies, under half of them reflect an unresolved V gene, and why the rest are absent is not known. That table is the source of V, J and clone size, and D and trimming were worked out from the DNA. For this sample the table gives more than 200,000 clones, of which approximately 86% were detected only once. Of the sample, around 5.1% falls within the top ten clones.

Findings and caveats that apply to the study as a whole: How much clinical and demographic metadata was included differed by source and by participant, and the metadata was provided uncurated.

V was cut back by 3 bases and J by 7 bases, leaving a gap of 13 bases between them. The CDR3 covers 13 residues, taking in both the cysteine and the phenylalanine. Just the 39-base CDR3 DNA is kept, in frame starting at base 1. Recombination joined TRBV12-3 or TRBV12-4 with TRBJ2-7; a tentative D call is TRBD1 (6 bases match). The TCR originated in a woman in her sixties with COVID-19, enrolled during active disease. Sequencing was carried out using peripheral blood. The CDR3 has the sequence CASSFQGIGEQYF. The nucleotide sequence reads as follows: TGTGCCAGCAGTTTTCAGGGGATTGGGGAGCAGTACTTC.